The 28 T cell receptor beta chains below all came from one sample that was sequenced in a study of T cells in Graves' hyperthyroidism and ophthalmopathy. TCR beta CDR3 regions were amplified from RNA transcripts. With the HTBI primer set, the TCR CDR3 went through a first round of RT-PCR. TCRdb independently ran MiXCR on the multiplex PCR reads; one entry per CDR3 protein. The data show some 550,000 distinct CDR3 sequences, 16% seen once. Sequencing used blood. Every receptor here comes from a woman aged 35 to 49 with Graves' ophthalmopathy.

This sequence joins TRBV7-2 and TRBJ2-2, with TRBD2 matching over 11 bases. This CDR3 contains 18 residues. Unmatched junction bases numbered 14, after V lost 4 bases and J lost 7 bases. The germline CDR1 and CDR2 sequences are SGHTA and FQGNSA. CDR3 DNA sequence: TGTGCCAGCAGCTCACCGGGACTAGCGGCACAACCTATCGGGGAGCTGTTTTTT. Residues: CASSSPGLAAQPIGELFF.

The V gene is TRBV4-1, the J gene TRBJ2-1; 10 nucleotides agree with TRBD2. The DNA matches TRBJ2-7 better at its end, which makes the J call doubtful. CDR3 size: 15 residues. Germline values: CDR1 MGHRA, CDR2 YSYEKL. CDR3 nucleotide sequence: TGCGCCAGCAGCCCCACTAGCGGGGCCTACAATGAGCAGTACTTC. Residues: CASSPTSGAYNEQYF.

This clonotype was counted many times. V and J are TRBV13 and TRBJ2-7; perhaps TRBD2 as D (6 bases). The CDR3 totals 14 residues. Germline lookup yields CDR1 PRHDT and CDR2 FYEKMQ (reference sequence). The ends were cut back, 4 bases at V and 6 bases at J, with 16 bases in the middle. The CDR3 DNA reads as TGTGCCAGCAGCTCCGGTCTAGCGCTCTTCGAGCAGTACTTC. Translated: CASSSGLALFEQYF. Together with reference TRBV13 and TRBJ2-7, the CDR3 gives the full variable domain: AAGVIQSPRHLIKEKRETATLKCYPIPRHDTVYWYQQGPGQDPQFLISFYEKMQSDKGSIPDRFSAQQFSDYHSELNMSSLELGDSALYFCASSSGLALFEQYFGPGTRLTVT.

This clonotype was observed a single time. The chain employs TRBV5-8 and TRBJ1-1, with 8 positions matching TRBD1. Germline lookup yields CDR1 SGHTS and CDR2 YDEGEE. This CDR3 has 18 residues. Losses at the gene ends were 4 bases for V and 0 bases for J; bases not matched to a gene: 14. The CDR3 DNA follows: TGTGCCAGCAGCCTGACGTACGACAGGGGAGTCGTGAACACTGAAGCTTTCTTT. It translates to CASSLTYDRGVVNTEAFF.

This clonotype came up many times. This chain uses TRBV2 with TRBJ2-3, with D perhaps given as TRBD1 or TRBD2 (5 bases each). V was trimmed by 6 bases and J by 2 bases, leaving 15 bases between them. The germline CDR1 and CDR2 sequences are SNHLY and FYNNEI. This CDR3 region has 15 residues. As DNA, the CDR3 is TGTGCCAGCAGAGACCGGGACCTTAACACAGATACGCAGTATTTT. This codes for CASRDRDLNTDTQYF.

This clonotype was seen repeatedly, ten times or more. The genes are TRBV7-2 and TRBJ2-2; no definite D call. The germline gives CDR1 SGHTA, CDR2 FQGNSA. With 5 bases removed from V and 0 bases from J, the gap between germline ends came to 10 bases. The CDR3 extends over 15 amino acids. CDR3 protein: CASSPRRPNTGELFF. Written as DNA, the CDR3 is TGTGCCAGCAGCCCCAGGCGGCCGAACACCGGGGAGCTGTTTTTT.

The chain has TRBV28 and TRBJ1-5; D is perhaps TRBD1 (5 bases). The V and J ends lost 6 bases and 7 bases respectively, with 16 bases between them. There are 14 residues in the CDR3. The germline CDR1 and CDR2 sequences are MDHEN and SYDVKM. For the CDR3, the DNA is TGTGCCAGCAGGTTAGGGGACCTGAGGCAGCCCCAGCATTTT. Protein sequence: CASRLGDLRQPQHF.

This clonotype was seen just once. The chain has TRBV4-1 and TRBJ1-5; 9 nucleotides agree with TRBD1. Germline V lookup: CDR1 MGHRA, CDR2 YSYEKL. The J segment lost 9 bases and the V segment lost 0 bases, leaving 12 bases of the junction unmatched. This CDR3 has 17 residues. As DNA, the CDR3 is TGCGCCAGCAGCCAAGAGGGGGGACAGGGATGGCCGCGGCCCCAGCATTTT. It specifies CASSQEGGQGWPRPQHF.

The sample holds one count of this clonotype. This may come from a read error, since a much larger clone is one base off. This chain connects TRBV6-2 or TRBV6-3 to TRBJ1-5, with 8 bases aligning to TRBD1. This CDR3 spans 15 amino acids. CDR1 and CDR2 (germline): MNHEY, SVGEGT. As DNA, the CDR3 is TGTGCCGGCAGTGCAGGGGGCTACGGCAATCAGCCCCAGCATTTT. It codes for CAGSAGGYGNQPQHF.

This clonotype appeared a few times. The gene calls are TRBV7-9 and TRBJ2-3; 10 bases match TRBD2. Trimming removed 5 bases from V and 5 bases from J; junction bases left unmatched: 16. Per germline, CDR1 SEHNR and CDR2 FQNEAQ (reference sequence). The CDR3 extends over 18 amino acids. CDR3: CASSRIAGGRNTRDTQYF. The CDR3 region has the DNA TGTGCCAGCAGCCGTATAGCGGGGGGACGAAACACAAGAGATACGCAGTATTTT.

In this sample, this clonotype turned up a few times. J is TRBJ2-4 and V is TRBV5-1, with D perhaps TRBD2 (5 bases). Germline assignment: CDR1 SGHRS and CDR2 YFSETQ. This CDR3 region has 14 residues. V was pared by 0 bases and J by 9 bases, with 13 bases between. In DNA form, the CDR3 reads TGCGCCAGCAGCTTGGAACTAGGCGGTACCATTCAGTACTTC. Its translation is CASSLELGGTIQYF.

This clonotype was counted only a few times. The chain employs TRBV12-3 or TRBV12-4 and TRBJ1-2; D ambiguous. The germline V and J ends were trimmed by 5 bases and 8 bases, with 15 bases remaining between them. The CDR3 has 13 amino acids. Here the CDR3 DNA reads TGTGCCAGCAGTCCCCAACATCTGACCGGCTACACCTTC. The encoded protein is CASSPQHLTGYTF.

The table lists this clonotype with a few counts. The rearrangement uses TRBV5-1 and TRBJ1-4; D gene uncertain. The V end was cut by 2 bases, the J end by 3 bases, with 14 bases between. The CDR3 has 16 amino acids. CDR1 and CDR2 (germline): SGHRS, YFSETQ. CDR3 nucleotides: TGCGCCAGCAGCTTCGGCGGAATTTCACCTAATGAAAAACTGTTTTTT. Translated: CASSFGGISPNEKLFF.

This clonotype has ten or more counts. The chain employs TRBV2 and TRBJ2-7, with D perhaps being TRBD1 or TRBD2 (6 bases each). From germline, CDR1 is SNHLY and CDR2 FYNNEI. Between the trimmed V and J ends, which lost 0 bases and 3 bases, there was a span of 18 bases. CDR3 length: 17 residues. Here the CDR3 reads CASSEARGVGTRYEQYF. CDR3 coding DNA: TGTGCCAGCAGTGAAGCGAGGGGGGTTGGGACCCGCTACGAGCAGTACTTC.

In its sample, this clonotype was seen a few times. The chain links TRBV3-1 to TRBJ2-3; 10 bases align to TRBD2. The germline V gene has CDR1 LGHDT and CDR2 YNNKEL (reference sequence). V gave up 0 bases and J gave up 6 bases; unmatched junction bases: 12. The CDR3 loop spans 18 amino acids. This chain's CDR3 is CASSQEDPLAGALDTQYF. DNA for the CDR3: TGTGCCAGCAGCCAAGAGGACCCTCTAGCGGGGGCTTTGGATACGCAGTATTTT.

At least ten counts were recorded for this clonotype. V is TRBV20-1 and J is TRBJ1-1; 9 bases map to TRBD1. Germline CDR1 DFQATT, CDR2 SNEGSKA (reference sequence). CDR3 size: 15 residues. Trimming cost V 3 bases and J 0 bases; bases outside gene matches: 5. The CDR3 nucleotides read TGCAGTGCTAGGGGGACAGGGCTAATGAACACTGAAGCTTTCTTT. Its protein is CSARGTGLMNTEAFF.

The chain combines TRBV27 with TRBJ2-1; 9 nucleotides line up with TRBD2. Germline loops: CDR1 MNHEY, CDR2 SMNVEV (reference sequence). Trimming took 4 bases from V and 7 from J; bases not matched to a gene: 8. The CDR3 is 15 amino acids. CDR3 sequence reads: CASSSPTSGGNEQFF. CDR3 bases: TGTGCCAGCAGTTCCCCGACTAGCGGAGGGAATGAGCAGTTCTTC.

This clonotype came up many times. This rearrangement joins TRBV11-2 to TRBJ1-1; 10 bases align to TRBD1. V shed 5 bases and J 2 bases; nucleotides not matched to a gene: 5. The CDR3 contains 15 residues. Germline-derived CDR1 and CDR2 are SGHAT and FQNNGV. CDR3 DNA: TGTGCCAGCAGCATCCAGACAGGGGGCAACACTGAAGCTTTCTTT. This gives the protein CASSIQTGGNTEAFF.

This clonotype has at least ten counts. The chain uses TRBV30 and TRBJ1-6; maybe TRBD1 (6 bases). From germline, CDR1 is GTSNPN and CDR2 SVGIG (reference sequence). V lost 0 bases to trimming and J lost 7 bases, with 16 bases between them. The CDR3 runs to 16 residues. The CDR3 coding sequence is TGTGCCTGGAGTGTACCAGCGGGGGGCAACAATTCACCCCTCCACTTT. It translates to CAWSVPAGGNNSPLHF.

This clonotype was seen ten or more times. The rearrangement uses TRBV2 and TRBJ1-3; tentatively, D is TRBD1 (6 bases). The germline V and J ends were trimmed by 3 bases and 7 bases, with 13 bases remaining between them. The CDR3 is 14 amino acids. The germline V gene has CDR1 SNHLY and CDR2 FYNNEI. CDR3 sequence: CASSEGAGENTIYF. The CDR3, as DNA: TGTGCCAGCAGTGAGGGGGCGGGCGAGAACACCATATATTTT.

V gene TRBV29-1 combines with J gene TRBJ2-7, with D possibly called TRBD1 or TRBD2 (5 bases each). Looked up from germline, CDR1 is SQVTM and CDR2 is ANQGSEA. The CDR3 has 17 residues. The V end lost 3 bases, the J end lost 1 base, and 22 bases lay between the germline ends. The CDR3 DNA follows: TGCAGCGTTGAGGGTCTCGGGGCCGGGACCGCGTCCTACGAGCAGTACTTC. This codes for CSVEGLGAGTASYEQYF.

CDR3 amino acids: CASSLGFYDGYTF. Written as DNA, the CDR3 is TGTGCCAGCAGCTTAGGGTTTTATGATGGCTACACCTTC. V usage is TRBV7-8 and J usage is TRBJ1-2; D not certain. V lost 1 base and J lost 6, with 9 bases in between. The V gene's germline CDR1 is SGHVS and CDR2 FQNEAQ. This CDR3 has 13 residues.

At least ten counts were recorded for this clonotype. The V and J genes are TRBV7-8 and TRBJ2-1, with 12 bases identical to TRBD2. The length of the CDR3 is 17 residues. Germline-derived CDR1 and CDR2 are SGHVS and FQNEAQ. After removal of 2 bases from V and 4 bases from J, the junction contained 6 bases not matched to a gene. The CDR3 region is CASSLSRTSGKYNEQFF. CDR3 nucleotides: TGTGCCAGCAGCTTATCTCGGACTAGCGGGAAGTACAATGAGCAGTTCTTC. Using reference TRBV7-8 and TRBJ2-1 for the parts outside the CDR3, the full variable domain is GAGVSQSPRYKVAKRGQDVALRCDPISGHVSLFWYQQALGQGPEFLTYFQNEAQLDKSGLPSDRFFAERPEGSVSTLKIQRTQQEDSAVYLCASSLSRTSGKYNEQFFGPGTRLTVL.

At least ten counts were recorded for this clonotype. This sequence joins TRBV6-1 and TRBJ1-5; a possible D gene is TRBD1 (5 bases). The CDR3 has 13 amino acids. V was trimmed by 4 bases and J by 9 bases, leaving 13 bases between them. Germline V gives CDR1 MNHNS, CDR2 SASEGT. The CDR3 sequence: CASSGDFDRPQHF. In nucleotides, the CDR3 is TGTGCCAGCAGTGGGGACTTTGATAGGCCCCAGCATTTT.

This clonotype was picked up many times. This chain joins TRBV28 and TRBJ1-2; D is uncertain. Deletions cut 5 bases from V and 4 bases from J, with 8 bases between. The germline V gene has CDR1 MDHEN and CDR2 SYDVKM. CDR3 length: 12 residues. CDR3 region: CASSLPGYGYTF. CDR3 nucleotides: TGTGCCAGCAGTCTCCCGGGCTATGGCTACACCTTC.

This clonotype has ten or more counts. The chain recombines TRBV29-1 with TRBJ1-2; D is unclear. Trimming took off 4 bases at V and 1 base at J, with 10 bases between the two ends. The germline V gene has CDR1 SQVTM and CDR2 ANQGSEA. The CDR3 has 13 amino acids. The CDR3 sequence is CSVAATDNYGYTF. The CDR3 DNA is TGCAGCGTTGCAGCAACGGATAACTATGGCTACACCTTC.

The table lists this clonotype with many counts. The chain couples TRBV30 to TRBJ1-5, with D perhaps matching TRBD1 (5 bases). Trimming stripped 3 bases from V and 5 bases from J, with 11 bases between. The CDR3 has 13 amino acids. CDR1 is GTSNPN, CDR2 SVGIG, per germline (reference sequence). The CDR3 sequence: CAWSPRGDQPQHF. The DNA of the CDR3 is TGTGCCTGGAGCCCACGAGGGGATCAGCCCCAGCATTTT.

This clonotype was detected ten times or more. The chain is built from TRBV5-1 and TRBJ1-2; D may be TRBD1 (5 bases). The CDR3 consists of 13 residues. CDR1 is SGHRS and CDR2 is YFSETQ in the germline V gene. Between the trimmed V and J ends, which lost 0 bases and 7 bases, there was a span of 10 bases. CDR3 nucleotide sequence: TGCGCCAGCAGCTTGGATGGGGGTCCTGGCTACACCTTC. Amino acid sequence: CASSLDGGPGYTF.